This T cell receptor beta chain was sequenced in a study of CD8+ T cells in alopecia areata. Overall study: Tofacitinib was taken orally by treated patients, and the dose was 5 to 10 mg twice daily. Study-level results: Links between baseline CD8+ expansion and response need larger treated cohorts.

This clone was recorded a few times. The antigen remains unidentified. Documented treatment: oral pan-JAK inhibitor, 5-10 mg twice daily. PBMCs were stained for CD3, CD4 and CD8, and CD4+ and CD8+ T cells were sorted. V was clipped by 5 bases and J by 6 bases; unmatched bases: 14. The CDR3 runs 16 residues. In germline, CDR1 is KGHSH, CDR2 LQKENI. RNA, once extracted, was reverse transcribed into cDNA for use as the sequencing template. Using immunoSEQ multiplex PCR, the repertoire was profiled, and TCRdb retains in-frame clones only, with some absent. Counted here are a few hundred thousand clones, about 60% occurring once; the ten biggest clones make up around 0.92%.

This clonotype was sampled from a human donor with alopecia areata. The rearrangement links TRBV18 to TRBJ2-3, with 7 bases aligning to TRBD2. The material sequenced was CD4+ T cells sorted from blood, taken at approximately week 51, from a patient treated with tofacitinib. The CDR3: CASSGPSGTHTDTQYF. The CDR3 DNA sequence: TGTGCCAGCTCAGGGCCTAGCGGAACCCACACCGATACGCAGTATTTT.